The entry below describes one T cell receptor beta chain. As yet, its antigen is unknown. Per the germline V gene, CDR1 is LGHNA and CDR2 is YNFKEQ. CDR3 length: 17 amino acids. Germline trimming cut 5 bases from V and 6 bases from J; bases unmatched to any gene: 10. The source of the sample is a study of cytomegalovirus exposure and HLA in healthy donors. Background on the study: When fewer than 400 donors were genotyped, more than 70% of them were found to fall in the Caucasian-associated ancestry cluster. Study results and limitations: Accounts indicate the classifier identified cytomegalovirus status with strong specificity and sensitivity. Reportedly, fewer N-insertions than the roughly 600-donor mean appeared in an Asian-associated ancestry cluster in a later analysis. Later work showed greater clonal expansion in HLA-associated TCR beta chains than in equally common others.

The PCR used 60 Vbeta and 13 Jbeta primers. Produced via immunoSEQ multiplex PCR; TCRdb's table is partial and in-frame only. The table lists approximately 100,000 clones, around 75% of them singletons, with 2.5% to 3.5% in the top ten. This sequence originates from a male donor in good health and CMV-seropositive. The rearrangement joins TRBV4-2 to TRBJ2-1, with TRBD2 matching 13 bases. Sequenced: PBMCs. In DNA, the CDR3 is TGTGCCAGCAGCGACCGGGTCACTAGCGGGGGGGGCAATGAGCAGTTCTTC. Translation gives CASSDRVTSGGGNEQFF.